The rows below give T cell receptor beta chains drawn from one sample of a study of cytomegalovirus exposure and HLA in healthy donors. The repertoire was sequenced with immunoSEQ multiplex PCR; TCRdb's copy has only in-frame clones and lacks some. The sample carries 150,000 to 200,000 clones, 84% recorded once. Sequencing was carried out using PBMCs. The source of these receptors is a man aged 25-45 years in good health and CMV-seropositive. Each CDR3 is given without its conserved first and last residue. Clone size is given for some rows only: seen once, a few or many times, or a class if the clone is expanded.

cdr3_aa: ASSSDRRSGANVLT; v_call: TRBV5-1; clone_size: -; j_call: TRBJ2-6
cdr3_aa: ASTLWRATDEKLF; v_call: TRBV2; clone_size: -; j_call: TRBJ1-4
cdr3_aa: ASSPTGGHPGSQH; v_call: TRBV7-2; clone_size: -; j_call: TRBJ1-5
cdr3_aa: ASSYSGGSGNTIY; v_call: TRBV6-6; clone_size: -; j_call: TRBJ1-3
cdr3_aa: AVSGTGGGQPQH; v_call: TRBV2; clone_size: few; j_call: TRBJ1-5
cdr3_aa: ASSDLKGEAF; v_call: TRBV5-6; clone_size: -; j_call: TRBJ1-1
cdr3_aa: ASMPRASGETQY; v_call: TRBV6-4; clone_size: -; j_call: TRBJ2-5
cdr3_aa: ASSPTILQPQH; v_call: TRBV28; clone_size: -; j_call: TRBJ1-5
cdr3_aa: ASSFYGRAAETQY; v_call: TRBV7-6; clone_size: -; j_call: TRBJ2-5
cdr3_aa: ASSVDSRGNTIY; v_call: TRBV6-1; clone_size: -; j_call: TRBJ1-3
cdr3_aa: ATSRVGAGMVSGRYLTDTQY; v_call: TRBV15; clone_size: -; j_call: TRBJ2-3
cdr3_aa: ATQGQGKNEQY; v_call: TRBV6-6; clone_size: -; j_call: TRBJ2-7
cdr3_aa: ASSAGTGETQY; v_call: TRBV5-1; clone_size: -; j_call: TRBJ2-5
cdr3_aa: ASSARTIANTGELF; v_call: TRBV19; clone_size: -; j_call: TRBJ2-2
cdr3_aa: SARQGEGTEAF; v_call: TRBV29-1; clone_size: once; j_call: TRBJ1-1
cdr3_aa: ASSSIDWTGINEQF; v_call: TRBV7-9; clone_size: -; j_call: TRBJ2-1
cdr3_aa: ASSVTDKNEQY; v_call: TRBV9; clone_size: -; j_call: TRBJ2-7